This TCR beta chain was captured in a study of beta chain features in type 1 diabetes. Expressed TCRB transcripts were sequenced because the entire RNA isolate underwent reverse transcription. Sequencing used immunoSEQ multiplex PCR; TCRdb keeps in-frame clones, though not all of them. The repertoire consists of about 360,000 clones, with 10% to 15% occurring once and the leading ten covering more than 0.015%. Study-wide points: Shortening that was moderate but significant affected the TCRB CDR3s of Type 1 diabetes patients in all four CD4+ subsets. Researchers reported that naive, central memory and Treg TCRB repertoires appeared more similar in patients than in healthy donors.

Points on this clone: Its antigen is unknown.

The CDR3 runs to 16 residues. The junction had 6 bases not matched to a gene; V was cut back by 2 bases and J by 0 bases. CDR1 is MDHEN, CDR2 SYDVKM, per germline. What was sequenced was naive CD4+ T cells from blood. The source is a man younger than 30 in good health. V and J are TRBV28 and TRBJ2-5, with 7 positions matching TRBD2. CDR3 bases: TGTGCCAGCAGTTTAACGACTAGCCCTTACCAAGAGACCCAGTACTTC. Its translation: CASSLTTSPYQETQYF.